This TCR beta chain was captured in a study of T cell responses to AZD1222 COVID-19 vaccine. Study-wide context: Second doses at about 4 or about 12 weeks were pooled. General study findings and limits: Across the whole spike, CD4 TCRs peaked at regions 160-218 and 743-854. Baseline seropositivity occurred in only six AZD1222 recipients.

Repertoires were generated with immunoSEQ multiplex PCR, while TCRdb's copy carries only in-frame clones and drops some. This table has under 130,000 clones, approximately 90% appearing once. Germline assignment: CDR1 SQVTM and CDR2 ANQGSEA. The V end lost 7 bases, the J end lost 9 bases, and 19 bases lay between the germline ends. This CDR3 is built from 13 residues. Details on this clone: Its target is unknown.

The source material was peripheral blood, sampled on day 0 of AZD1222 vaccination. The sequence was obtained from an adult in good health. The rearrangement uses TRBV29-1 and TRBJ2-4, with D tentatively TRBD1 or TRBD2 (5 bases each). The CDR3 region is CSAGVGASGIQYF. CDR3 DNA: TGCAGCGCCGGAGTCGGGGCTTCGGGCATTCAGTACTTC.